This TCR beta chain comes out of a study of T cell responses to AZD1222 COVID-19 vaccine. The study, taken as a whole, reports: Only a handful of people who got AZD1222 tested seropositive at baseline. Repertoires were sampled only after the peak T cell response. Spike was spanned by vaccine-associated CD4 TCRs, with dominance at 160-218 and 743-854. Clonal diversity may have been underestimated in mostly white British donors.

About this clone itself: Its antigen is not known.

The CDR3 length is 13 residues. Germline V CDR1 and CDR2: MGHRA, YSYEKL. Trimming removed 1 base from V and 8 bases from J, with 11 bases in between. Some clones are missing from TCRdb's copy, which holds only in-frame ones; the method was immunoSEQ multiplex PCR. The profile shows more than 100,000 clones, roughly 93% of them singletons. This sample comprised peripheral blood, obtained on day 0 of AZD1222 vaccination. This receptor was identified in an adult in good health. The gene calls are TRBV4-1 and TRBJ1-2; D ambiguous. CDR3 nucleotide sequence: TGCGCCAGCAGCCAAGGATTGGTCTCGGGCTACACCTTC. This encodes CASSQGLVSGYTF.